This T cell receptor beta chain was observed in a study of T cells and Merkel cell carcinoma outcomes. Notes on the study in general: Merkel cell carcinoma outcomes were reportedly predicted by repertoire and T-cell density.

As regards this clone: Its antigen is not known.

Assay: immunoSEQ multiplex PCR; the TCRdb copy retains only in-frame clones and omits some. The sample records about 15,000 clones, 87% being singletons. Germline V lookup: CDR1 SNHLY, CDR2 FYNNEI. This CDR3 spans 13 amino acids. V shed 4 bases and J shed 3 bases, with 9 bases lying between them. The material sequenced was tumor tissue from Merkel cell carcinoma. This receptor was obtained from a human donor with Merkel cell carcinoma. The rearrangement links TRBV2 to TRBJ1-2, with TRBD1 as a possible D gene (5 bases). The CDR3 is CASSGDGDYGYTF. The CDR3 nucleotides are TGTGCCAGCAGTGGGGACGGAGACTATGGCTACACCTTC.